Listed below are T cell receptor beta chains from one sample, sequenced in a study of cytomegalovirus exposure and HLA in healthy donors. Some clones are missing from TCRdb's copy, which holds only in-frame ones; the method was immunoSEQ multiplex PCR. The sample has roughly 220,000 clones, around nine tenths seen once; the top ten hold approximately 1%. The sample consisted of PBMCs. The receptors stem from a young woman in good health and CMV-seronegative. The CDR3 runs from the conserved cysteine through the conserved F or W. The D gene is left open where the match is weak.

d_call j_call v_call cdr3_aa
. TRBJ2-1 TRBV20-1 CSAREYNEQFF
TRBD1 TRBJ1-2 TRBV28 CASSPGTGNYGYTF
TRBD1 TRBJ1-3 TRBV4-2 CASSQVGGQGTNTIYF
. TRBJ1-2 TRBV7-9 CASSLTAGVSYGYTF
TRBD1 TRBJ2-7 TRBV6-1 CASTNRDSGYEQYF
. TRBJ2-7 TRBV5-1 CASSLAREVEQYF
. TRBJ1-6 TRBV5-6 CASRGALNSPLHF
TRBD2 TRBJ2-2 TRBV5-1 CASSIRLADGTGELFF
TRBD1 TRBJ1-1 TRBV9 CASSAWWGQGNTEAFF
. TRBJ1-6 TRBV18 CASSPVSDSPLHF
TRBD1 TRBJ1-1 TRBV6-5 CASSSGVGQGRSEAFF
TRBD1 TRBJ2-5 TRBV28 CASRPQGQETQYF
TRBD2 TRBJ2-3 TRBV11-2 CASSFAFSGGGSDTQYF
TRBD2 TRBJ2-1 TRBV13 CASSSPSGEYNEQFF
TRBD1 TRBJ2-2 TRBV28 CASSQSGTALPNTGELFF
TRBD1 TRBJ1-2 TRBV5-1 CASSSGQAYGYTF
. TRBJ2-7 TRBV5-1 CASSTGQPPYEQYF
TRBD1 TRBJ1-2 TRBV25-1 CASSASGQIFNYGYTF
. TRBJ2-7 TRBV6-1 CASSEMSRGLYEQYF
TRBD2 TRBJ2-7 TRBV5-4 CASSAGGRKTYEQYF
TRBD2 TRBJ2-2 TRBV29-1 CSAAPSGTTGELFF
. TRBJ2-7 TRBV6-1 CASSEADQGWYEQYF
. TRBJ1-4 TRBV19 CASSTQGLREKLFF
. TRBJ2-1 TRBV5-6 CASSLAGVQFF
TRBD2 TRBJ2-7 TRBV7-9 CASSLRGTSGRVPYEQYF
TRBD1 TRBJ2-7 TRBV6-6 CASSYSGTVYYEQYF
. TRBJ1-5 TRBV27 CASSLFFGDLGQPQHF
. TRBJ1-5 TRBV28 CASSPGGRWGIRDQPQHF
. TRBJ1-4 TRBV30 CAWTGVGNEKLFF
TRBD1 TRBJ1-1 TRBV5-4 CASSFIGTGSQFGTEAFF
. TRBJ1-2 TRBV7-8 CASSPSSTGGYGYTF
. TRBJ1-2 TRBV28 CASSQGLRNYGYTF
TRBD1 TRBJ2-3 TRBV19 CASSSGQRSSTDTQYF